The 23 T cell receptor beta chains presented below share a single source sample, sequenced in a study of CD8 T cell repertoires and HIV-1 epitope variants. Data came from immunoSEQ multiplex PCR; TCRdb stores just in-frame clones and leaves some out. This sample carries about 5,000 clones, approximately 70% of them seen once, and the ten largest clones take around half. Their antigens are not known. The source material was cultured CD8+ T cells derived from PBMCs. These receptors were collected from a male donor with HIV.

The chain couples TRBV5-1 to TRBJ1-1; D is possibly TRBD1 (5 bases). Deletions cut 3 bases from V and 4 bases from J, with 10 bases between. CDR1 and CDR2 (germline): SGHRS, YFSETQ. The CDR3 covers 13 residues. The CDR3 nucleotides are TGCGCCAGCAGCTCAGGGTTTGCCACTGAAGCTTTCTTT. Translated: CASSSGFATEAFF.

This sequence joins TRBV5-6 and TRBJ1-1, with D tentatively TRBD1 (5 bases). Trimming took off 6 bases at V and 1 base at J, with 10 bases between the two ends. Looked up from germline, CDR1 is SGHDT and CDR2 is YYEEEE. The CDR3 consists of 13 residues. In nucleotides, the CDR3 is TGTGCCAGCATGGGGGGTAAGAACACTGAAGCTTTCTTT. Translation: CASMGGKNTEAFF.

The rearrangement links TRBV25-1 to TRBJ2-7; 7 nucleotides agree with TRBD2. The germline V gene has CDR1 MGHDK and CDR2 SYGVNS. V lost 10 bases to trimming and J lost 4 bases; unmatched junction nucleotides: 10. There are 13 residues in the CDR3. CDR3 sequence: CATGGASGYEQYF. The CDR3 nucleotides are TGTGCCACCGGAGGCGCTAGCGGTTACGAGCAGTACTTC.

This clone is labeled as hyperexpanded. CDR3 DNA: TGTGCCAGCGGCTTATATCCCTTGGACCTTAACTATGGCTACACCTTC. Protein product: CASGLYPLDLNYGYTF. This chain uses TRBV28 with TRBJ1-2; no reliable D call. The length of the CDR3 is 16 residues. Looked up from germline, CDR1 is MDHEN and CDR2 is SYDVKM. With 8 bases removed from V and 1 base from J, the gap between germline ends came to 20 bases.

The chain uses TRBV4-3 and TRBJ1-6; D uncertain. Trimming shortened V by 1 base and J by 16 bases, and 17 bases separated the two germline ends. CDR3 length: 14 amino acids. Germline loops: CDR1 LGHNA, CDR2 YSLEER. The CDR3 here is CASSQGDEGRPLHF. CDR3 nucleotide sequence: TGCGCCAGCAGCCAAGGAGATGAAGGGCGGCCTCTCCACTTT.

The chain couples TRBV11-2 to TRBJ2-2; perhaps TRBD2 as D (5 bases). Germline assignment: CDR1 SGHAT and CDR2 FQNNGV. This CDR3 is built from 14 residues. The V end lost 1 base, the J end lost 5 bases, and 8 bases lay between the germline ends. The CDR3 sequence is CASSLARRTGELFF. The CDR3 nucleotides are TGTGCCAGCAGCTTAGCCCGGAGGACCGGGGAGCTGTTTTTT.

In DNA, the CDR3 is TGTGCCAGCAGCTTTTGGGGGAGCGCTGTTGAAAATGAGCAGTTCTTC. Translating it yields CASSFWGSAVENEQFF. The chain carries TRBV13 and TRBJ2-1; the D gene could be TRBD1 or TRBD2 (5 bases each). The CDR3 loop spans 16 amino acids. The germline CDR1 and CDR2 sequences are PRHDT and FYEKMQ (reference sequence). Trimming pared 3 bases from V and 7 bases from J, leaving 19 bases between.

V gene TRBV5-1 combines with J gene TRBJ2-2, with D tentatively TRBD2 (6 bases). V was trimmed by 4 bases and J by 2 bases, leaving 12 bases between them. The CDR3 totals 15 residues. Per the germline V gene, CDR1 is SGHRS and CDR2 is YFSETQ. CDR3 protein: CASSLDGGNTGELFF. The CDR3 DNA sequence: TGCGCCAGCAGCCTGGACGGGGGAAACACCGGGGAGCTGTTTTTT. Filled out from reference TRBV5-1 and TRBJ2-2, the complete variable domain reads KAGVTQTPRYLIKTRGQQVTLSCSPISGHRSVSWYQQTPGQGLQFLFEYFSETQRNKGNFPGRFSGRQFSNSRSEMNVSTLELGDSALYLCASSLDGGNTGELFFGEGSRLTVL.

This clone turned up a few times. The V call is TRBV5-4, the J call TRBJ1-1; tentatively, D is TRBD1 (5 bases). This CDR3 spans 16 amino acids. The V end was cut by 1 base, the J end by 1 base, with 14 bases between. Germline CDR1 is SGHNT and CDR2 is YYREEE (reference sequence). In nucleotides, the CDR3 is TGTGCCAGCAGCTTGCCTTACGGGGGAGGGAACACTGAAGCTTTCTTT. It codes for CASSLPYGGGNTEAFF.

This clone was observed a single time. J is TRBJ2-7 and V is TRBV19, with unresolved D. Germline V gives CDR1 LNHDA, CDR2 SQIVND (reference sequence). The CDR3 totals 14 residues. Trimming cost V 5 bases and J 2 bases, with 13 bases left between them. In DNA, the CDR3 is TGTGCCAGTAGTCGAGCTGCAGGCGCCTACGAGCAGTACTTC. This sequence encodes CASSRAAGAYEQYF. Together with reference TRBV19 and TRBJ2-7, the CDR3 gives the full variable domain: DGGITQSPKYLFRKEGQNVTLSCEQNLNHDAMYWYRQDPGQGLRLIYYSQIVNDFQKGDIAEGYSVSREKKESFPLTVTSAQKNPTAFYLCASSRAAGAYEQYFGPGTRLTVT.

The chain uses TRBV6-1 and TRBJ2-3; possibly TRBD1 or TRBD2 for D (5 bases each). Looked up from germline, CDR1 is MNHNS and CDR2 is SASEGT. Trimming shortened V by 3 bases and J by 3 bases, and 7 bases separated the two germline ends. CDR3 length: 13 amino acids. The CDR3 loop is CASSEWGTDTQYF. For the CDR3, the DNA is TGTGCCAGCAGTGAGTGGGGGACAGATACGCAGTATTTT.

The CDR3 loop reads CASSVEESGAYEQYF. In DNA, the CDR3 is TGTGCCAGCAGCGTAGAGGAGAGCGGGGCGTACGAGCAGTACTTC. V and J are TRBV9 and TRBJ2-7; TRBD2 aligns across 7 bases. Trimming cost V 0 bases and J 4 bases; bases outside gene matches: 7. The CDR3 consists of 15 residues. Germline V CDR1 and CDR2: SGDLS, YYNGEE.

Details on this clone: At one of its ends the junction is not consistent with the germline gene, which may arise from a read error. The chain carries TRBV7-9 and TRBJ1-1; D uncertain. The CDR3 spans 12 residues. Germline V CDR1 and CDR2: SEHNR, FQNEAQ (reference sequence). The CDR3 nucleotides are TGTGCCAGCAGCTTAGTCAACACAGAAGCTTTCTTT. Residues: CASSLVNTEAFF.

This clone was detected once. The genes are TRBV5-8 and TRBJ2-3; the D gene is possibly TRBD1 (7 bases). Germline lookup yields CDR1 SGHTS and CDR2 YDEGEE. CDR3 length: 16 residues. Trimming cost V 4 bases and J 1 base, with 16 bases left between them. This chain's CDR3 is CASSLGTGEGTDTQYF. The CDR3 bases are TGTGCCAGCAGCCTGGGTACAGGGGAGGGCACAGATACGCAGTATTTT.

The chain joins TRBV7-9 to TRBJ2-7; 11 bases map to TRBD1. J gave up 3 bases and V 0 bases, and 4 bases lay outside the gene matches. This CDR3 has 16 amino acids. Germline V gives CDR1 SEHNR, CDR2 FQNEAQ (reference sequence). CDR3 coding DNA: TGTGCCAGCAGCTTAGCGGGACAGGGGGTGGACTACGAGCAGTACTTC. It specifies CASSLAGQGVDYEQYF.

This clone was seen a few times. This chain joins TRBV29-1 and TRBJ1-3; D gene uncertain. The V end was cut by 2 bases, the J end by 1 base, with 0 bases between. The CDR3 length is 11 residues. Germline V gives CDR1 SQVTM, CDR2 ANQGSEA. The CDR3 region is CSVESGNTIYF. In nucleotides, the CDR3 is TGCAGCGTTGAATCTGGAAACACCATATATTTT.

The chain employs TRBV5-1 and TRBJ2-1; possible D gene TRBD2, 5 bases. Trimming stripped 2 bases from V and 4 bases from J, with 7 bases between. The germline gives CDR1 SGHRS, CDR2 YFSETQ. This CDR3 is built from 13 residues. The CDR3 bases are TGCGCCAGCAGCTTTGAGGGTTACAATGAGCAGTTCTTC. Its translation: CASSFEGYNEQFF.

The chain recombines TRBV7-6 with TRBJ1-5, with 7 bases matching TRBD1. The CDR3 spans 15 residues. Germline CDR1 and CDR2: SGHVS and FNYEAQ. With 4 bases clipped from V and 6 bases from J, the junction kept 9 bases outside the gene matches. The CDR3 sequence: CASSSGRGATQPQHF. The CDR3 DNA reads as TGTGCCAGCAGCTCAGGCAGGGGGGCAACTCAGCCCCAGCATTTT. Together with reference TRBV7-6 and TRBJ1-5, the CDR3 gives the full variable domain: GAGVSQSPRYKVTKRGQDVALRCDPISGHVSLYWYRQALGQGPEFLTYFNYEAQQDKSGLPNDRFSAERPEGSISTLTIQRTEQRDSAMYRCASSSGRGATQPQHFGDGTRLSIL.

This clone appeared a few times. The gene calls are TRBV2 and TRBJ2-7, with a tentative D call TRBD1 (5 bases). The CDR3 is 12 residues long. The V gene lost 7 bases and the J gene lost 0 bases, with 7 bases spanning the gap. Germline CDR1 SNHLY, CDR2 FYNNEI. The CDR3 loop is CASIDSSYEQYF. In nucleotides, the CDR3 is TGTGCCAGCATAGACAGCTCCTACGAGCAGTACTTC.

The CDR3 DNA reads TGTGCCAGCAGTGACTGGGGGAACACTGAAGCTTTCTTT. It specifies CASSDWGNTEAFF. The genes are TRBV2 and TRBJ1-1; D remains ambiguous. Trimming removed 3 bases at V and 1 base at J, with 6 bases between. Germline lookup yields CDR1 SNHLY and CDR2 FYNNEI. The CDR3 spans 13 residues.

The chain links TRBV28 to TRBJ2-7; D possibly corresponds to TRBD1 (5 bases). The CDR3 length is 17 residues. The V gene lost 6 bases and the J gene lost 0 bases, with 21 bases spanning the gap. Germline CDR1 reads MDHEN; CDR2 reads SYDVKM. The CDR3: CASRPQTGDGSSYEQYF. The DNA of the CDR3 is TGTGCCAGCAGACCCCAAACAGGTGACGGTTCCTCCTACGAGCAGTACTTC.

The V call is TRBV19, the J call TRBJ1-1, with D possibly matching TRBD1 (6 bases). Per germline, CDR1 LNHDA and CDR2 SQIVND (reference sequence). The CDR3 loop spans 10 amino acids. Trimming removed 8 bases from V and 6 bases from J, with 7 bases in between. The CDR3: CASEGAEAFF. CDR3 DNA sequence: TGTGCCAGTGAGGGGGCTGAAGCTTTCTTT.

V is TRBV9 and J is TRBJ2-2, with 11 bases lining up with TRBD2. Unmatched junction bases numbered 6, after V lost 0 bases and J lost 5 bases. Germline assignment: CDR1 SGDLS and CDR2 YYNGEE. CDR3 length: 17 amino acids. CDR3 protein: CASSVDPLAGETGELFF. CDR3 DNA: TGTGCCAGCAGCGTAGACCCACTAGCGGGGGAAACCGGGGAGCTGTTTTTT.